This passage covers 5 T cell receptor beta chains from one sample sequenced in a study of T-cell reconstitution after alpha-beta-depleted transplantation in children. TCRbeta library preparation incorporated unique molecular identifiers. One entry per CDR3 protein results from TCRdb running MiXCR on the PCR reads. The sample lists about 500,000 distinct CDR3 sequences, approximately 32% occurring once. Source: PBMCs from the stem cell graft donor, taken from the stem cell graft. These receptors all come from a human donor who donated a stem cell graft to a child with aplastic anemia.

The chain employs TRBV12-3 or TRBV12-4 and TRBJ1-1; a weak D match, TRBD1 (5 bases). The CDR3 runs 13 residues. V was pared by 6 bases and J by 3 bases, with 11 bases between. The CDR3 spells CASRTGQYTEAFF. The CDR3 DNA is TGTGCCAGCAGGACGGGGCAGTACACTGAAGCTTTCTTT.

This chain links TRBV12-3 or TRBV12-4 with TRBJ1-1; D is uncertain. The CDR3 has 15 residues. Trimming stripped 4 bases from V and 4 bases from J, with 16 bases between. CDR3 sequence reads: CASSYGFGGSTEAFF. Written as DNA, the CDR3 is TGTGCCAGCAGTTACGGGTTTGGAGGGAGCACTGAAGCTTTCTTT.

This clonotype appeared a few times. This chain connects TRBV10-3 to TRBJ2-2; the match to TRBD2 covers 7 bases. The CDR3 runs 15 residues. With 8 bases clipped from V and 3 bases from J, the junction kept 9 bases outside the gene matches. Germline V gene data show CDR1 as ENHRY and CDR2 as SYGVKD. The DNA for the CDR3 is TGTGCCATCCGCCGCGGGAGTGGGGACACCGGGGAGCTGTTTTTT. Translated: CAIRRGSGDTGELFF.

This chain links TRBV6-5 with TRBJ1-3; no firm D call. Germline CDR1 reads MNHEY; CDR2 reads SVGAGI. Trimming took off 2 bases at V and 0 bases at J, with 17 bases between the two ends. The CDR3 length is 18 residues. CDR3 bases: TGTGCCAGCAGTTACACACCCTGGACCGAACGCTCTGGAAACACCATATATTTT. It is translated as CASSYTPWTERSGNTIYF.

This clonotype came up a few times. The CDR3 is CASSLGQAINYGYTF. In DNA form, the CDR3 reads TGTGCCAGCAGCTTGGGACAGGCCATCAACTATGGCTACACCTTC. This chain joins TRBV7-2 and TRBJ1-2, with TRBD1 matching over 8 bases. V was pared by 3 bases and J by 2 bases, with 5 bases of the junction left unmatched. The germline V gene encodes CDR1 SGHTA and CDR2 FQGNSA. The CDR3 totals 15 residues.